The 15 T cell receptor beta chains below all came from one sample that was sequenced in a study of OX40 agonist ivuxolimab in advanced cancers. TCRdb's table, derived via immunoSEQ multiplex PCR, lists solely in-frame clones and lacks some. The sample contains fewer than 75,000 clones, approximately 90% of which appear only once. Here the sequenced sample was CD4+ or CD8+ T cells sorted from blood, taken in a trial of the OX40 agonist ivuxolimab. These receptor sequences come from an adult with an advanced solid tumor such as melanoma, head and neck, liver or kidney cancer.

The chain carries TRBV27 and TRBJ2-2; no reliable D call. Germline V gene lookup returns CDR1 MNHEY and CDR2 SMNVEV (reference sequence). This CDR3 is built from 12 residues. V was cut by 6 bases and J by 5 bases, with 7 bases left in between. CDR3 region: CASSPPTGELFF. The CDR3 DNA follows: TGTGCCAGCAGCCCTCCTACCGGGGAGCTGTTTTTT.

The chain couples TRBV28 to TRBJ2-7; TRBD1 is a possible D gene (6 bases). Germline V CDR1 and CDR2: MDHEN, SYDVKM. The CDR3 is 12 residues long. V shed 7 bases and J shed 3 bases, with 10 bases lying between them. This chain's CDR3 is CASTGQHYEQYF. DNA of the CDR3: TGTGCCAGCACGGGACAACACTACGAGCAGTACTTC.

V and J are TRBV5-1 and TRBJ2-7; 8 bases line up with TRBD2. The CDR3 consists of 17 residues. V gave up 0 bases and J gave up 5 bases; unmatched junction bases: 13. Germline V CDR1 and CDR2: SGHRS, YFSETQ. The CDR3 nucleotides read TGCGCCAGCAGCTTGGCTGCCCAGTCGGGAGGGCCCCACGAGCAGTACTTC. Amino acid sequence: CASSLAAQSGGPHEQYF.

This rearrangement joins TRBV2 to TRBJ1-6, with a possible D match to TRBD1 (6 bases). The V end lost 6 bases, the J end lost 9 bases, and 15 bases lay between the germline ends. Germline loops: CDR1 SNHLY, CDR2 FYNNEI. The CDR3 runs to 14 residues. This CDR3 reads CASRNSGDGSPLHF. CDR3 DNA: TGTGCCAGCAGGAACTCAGGGGATGGTTCACCCCTCCACTTT.

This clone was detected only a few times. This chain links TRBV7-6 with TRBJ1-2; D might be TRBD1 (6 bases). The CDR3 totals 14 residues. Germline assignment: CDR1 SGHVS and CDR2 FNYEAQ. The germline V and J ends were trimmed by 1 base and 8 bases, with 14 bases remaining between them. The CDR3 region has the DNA TGTGCCAGCAGCTTAGAGGGCAGGGGCGGCGGCTACACCTTC. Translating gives CASSLEGRGGGYTF.

The CDR3 loop reads CASTETGVYEQYF. The CDR3 DNA reads as TGTGCCAGCACCGAAACAGGAGTTTACGAGCAGTACTTC. The V and J genes are TRBV28 and TRBJ2-7; the D gene is possibly TRBD1 (5 bases). V was shortened by 7 bases and J by 4 bases, with 14 bases between the two germline ends. The CDR3 consists of 13 residues. Germline V gene data show CDR1 as MDHEN and CDR2 as SYDVKM.

The CDR3: CASSIRTGPNYGYTF. The CDR3 DNA reads TGCGCCAGCAGCATACGCACAGGCCCGAACTATGGCTACACCTTC. The rearrangement uses TRBV5-1 and TRBJ1-2, with D possibly matching TRBD1 (5 bases). The CDR3 spans 15 residues. Per the germline V gene, CDR1 is SGHRS and CDR2 is YFSETQ. V shed 4 bases and J shed 2 bases, with 15 bases lying between them. Full variable domain (remainder filled in from reference TRBV5-1 and TRBJ1-2): KAGVTQTPRYLIKTRGQQVTLSCSPISGHRSVSWYQQTPGQGLQFLFEYFSETQRNKGNFPGRFSGRQFSNSRSEMNVSTLELGDSALYLCASSIRTGPNYGYTFGSGTRLTVV.

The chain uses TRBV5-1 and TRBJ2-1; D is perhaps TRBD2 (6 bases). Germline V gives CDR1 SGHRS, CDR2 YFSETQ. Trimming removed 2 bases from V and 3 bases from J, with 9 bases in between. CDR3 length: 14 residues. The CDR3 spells CASSFLEGYNEQFF. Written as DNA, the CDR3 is TGCGCCAGCAGCTTTCTGGAGGGCTACAATGAGCAGTTCTTC.

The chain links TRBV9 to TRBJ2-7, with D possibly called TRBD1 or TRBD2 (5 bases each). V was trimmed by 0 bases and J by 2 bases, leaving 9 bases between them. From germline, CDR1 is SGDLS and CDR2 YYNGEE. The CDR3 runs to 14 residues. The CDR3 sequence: CASSVEGDPYEQYF. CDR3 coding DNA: TGTGCCAGCAGCGTAGAAGGGGACCCCTACGAGCAGTACTTC.

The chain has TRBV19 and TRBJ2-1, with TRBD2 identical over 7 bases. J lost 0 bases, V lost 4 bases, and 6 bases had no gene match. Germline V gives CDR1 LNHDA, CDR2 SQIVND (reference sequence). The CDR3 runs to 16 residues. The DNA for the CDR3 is TGTGCCAGTAGTAGCCTACTAGCGAACTCCTACAATGAGCAGTTCTTC. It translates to CASSSLLANSYNEQFF.

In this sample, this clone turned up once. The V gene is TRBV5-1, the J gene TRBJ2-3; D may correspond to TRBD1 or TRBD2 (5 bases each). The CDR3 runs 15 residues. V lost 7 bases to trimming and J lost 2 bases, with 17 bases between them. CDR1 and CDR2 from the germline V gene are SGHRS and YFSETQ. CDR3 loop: CASLYRDGITDTQYF. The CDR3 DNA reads TGCGCCAGCCTCTACCGGGACGGGATCACAGATACGCAGTATTTT.

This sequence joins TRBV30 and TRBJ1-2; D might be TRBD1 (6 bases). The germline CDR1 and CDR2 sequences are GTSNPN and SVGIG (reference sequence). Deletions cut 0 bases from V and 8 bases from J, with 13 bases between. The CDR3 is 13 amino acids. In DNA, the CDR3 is TGTGCCTGGAGTGTAGAGCGGGGGGCGGGCTACACCTTC. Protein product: CAWSVERGAGYTF. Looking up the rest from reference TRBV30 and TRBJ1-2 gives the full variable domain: SQTIHQWPATLVQPVGSPLSLECTVEGTSNPNLYWYRQAAGRGLQLLFYSVGIGQISSEVPQNLSASRPQDRQFILSSKKLLLSDSGFYLCAWSVERGAGYTFGSGTRLTVV.

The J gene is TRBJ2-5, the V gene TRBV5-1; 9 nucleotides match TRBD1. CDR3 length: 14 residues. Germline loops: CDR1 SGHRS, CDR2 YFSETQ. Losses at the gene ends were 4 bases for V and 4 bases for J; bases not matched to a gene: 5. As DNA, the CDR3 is TGCGCCAGCAGCCCACAGACAGGGGGAGAGACCCAGTACTTC. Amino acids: CASSPQTGGETQYF.

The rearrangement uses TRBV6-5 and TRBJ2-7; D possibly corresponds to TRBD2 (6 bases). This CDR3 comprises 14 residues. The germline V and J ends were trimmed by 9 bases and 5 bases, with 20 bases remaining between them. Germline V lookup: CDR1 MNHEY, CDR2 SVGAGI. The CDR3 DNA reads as TGTGCCAGTTTACCAGCGGGCCCAGGGAACGAGCAGTACTTC. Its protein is CASLPAGPGNEQYF.

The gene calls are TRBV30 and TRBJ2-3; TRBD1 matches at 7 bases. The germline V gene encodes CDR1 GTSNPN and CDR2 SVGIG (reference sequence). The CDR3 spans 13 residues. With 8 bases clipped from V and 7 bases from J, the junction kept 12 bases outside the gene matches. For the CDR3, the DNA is TGTGCCACACTACGGACAGGTCCGAATACGCAGTATTTT. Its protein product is CATLRTGPNTQYF.